These T cell receptor beta chains were read from a single sample in a study of blood T cell repertoires in COVID-19. TCRdb keeps only in-frame clones here, not all; method: immunoSEQ multiplex PCR. The sample holds about 310,000 clones, over 75% seen once. The specimen was peripheral blood. The receptor set was obtained from a man aged 45-65 years with active or convalescent COVID-19. Both conserved end residues are part of each CDR3. The D gene is left open where the match is weak. The size field is filled for only some rows; it gives once, few, many or a size class.

D: TRBD1; J: TRBJ2-5; size: -; length: 15; V: TRBV9; DNA: TGTGCCAGCAGCGTAAGGGGACAGGGCCCCGAGACCCAGTACTTC; CDR3: CASSVRGQGPETQYF
D: TRBD1; J: TRBJ1-4; size: -; length: 15; V: TRBV5-1; DNA: TGCGCCAGCAGCTTACAGGGGGCGGCTAATGAAAAACTGTTTTTT; CDR3: CASSLQGAANEKLFF
D: TRBD1; J: TRBJ1-2; size: -; length: 15; V: TRBV2; DNA: TGTGCCAGCAGTGGTCTGGGACAGTCTAACTATGGCTACACCTTC; CDR3: CASSGLGQSNYGYTF
D: -; J: TRBJ2-7; size: -; length: 15; V: TRBV5-6; DNA: TGTGCCACCTCGGTGACGGGACACTTCTCCTACGAGCAGTACTTC; CDR3: CATSVTGHFSYEQYF
D: TRBD2; J: TRBJ2-5; size: once; length: 15; V: TRBV19; DNA: TGTGCCAGTAGTATAGGCAGCGGGAGATCAGAGACCCAGTACTTC; CDR3: CASSIGSGRSETQYF
D: TRBD2; J: TRBJ2-3; size: -; length: 17; V: TRBV3-1/TRBV3-2; DNA: TGTGCCAGCAGCCGGACTAGCGGGTTGGGACCCGGAGATACGCAGTATTTT; CDR3: CASSRTSGLGPGDTQYF
D: TRBD1; J: TRBJ1-1; size: -; length: 14; V: TRBV5-6; DNA: TGTGCCAGCAGCTTAAGACAGGGGAACGCTGAAGCTTTCTTT; CDR3: CASSLRQGNAEAFF
D: TRBD1; J: TRBJ2-2; size: -; length: 17; V: TRBV9; DNA: TGTGCCAGCAGCCGATCCTCCAGCGACAGGGCGGGCGGGGAGCTGTTTTTT; CDR3: CASSRSSSDRAGGELFF
D: TRBD1; J: TRBJ2-5; size: -; length: 15; V: TRBV4-1; DNA: TGCGCCAGCAGCCCCTCGGACAGGGGAGGGGAGACCCAGTACTTC; CDR3: CASSPSDRGGETQYF
D: -; J: TRBJ2-1; size: once; length: 12; V: TRBV12-3/TRBV12-4; DNA: TGTGCCAGCAGGAGATTAGAGGCTGAGCAGTTCTTC; CDR3: CASRRLEAEQFF
D: -; J: TRBJ1-3; size: -; length: 15; V: TRBV28; DNA: TGTGCCAGCAGCTCAGGGGCAGACTCTGGAAACACCATATATTTT; CDR3: CASSSGADSGNTIYF
D: TRBD2; J: TRBJ2-7; size: -; length: 15; V: TRBV30; DNA: TGTGCCTGGAGTCCCAGGGGACTAGCGACCGACGAGCAGTACTTC; CDR3: CAWSPRGLATDEQYF
D: -; J: TRBJ1-6; size: -; length: 12; V: TRBV20-1; DNA: TGCAGTGCTCGTGCGGGGAACTCACCCCTCCACTTT; CDR3: CSARAGNSPLHF
D: -; J: TRBJ2-3; size: -; length: 13; V: TRBV27; DNA: TGTGCCAGCAGTTACTATAGCACAGATACGCAGTATTTT; CDR3: CASSYYSTDTQYF
D: TRBD1; J: TRBJ1-6; size: -; length: 17; V: TRBV6-6; DNA: TGTGCCAGCAGTCAAAGGGGCAGGGGGTATGGTAATTCACCCCTCCACTTT; CDR3: CASSQRGRGYGNSPLHF
D: -; J: TRBJ1-1; size: many; length: 14; V: TRBV21-1; DNA: TGTGCCAGCAGCAAAGGGCGGCGGGTGGTTGAAGCTTTCTTT; CDR3: CASSKGRRVVEAFF
D: -; J: TRBJ1-2; size: -; length: 17; V: TRBV7-8; DNA: TGTGCCAGCAGTCTTAATAGTGCCGGGGTCCGACAATATGGCTACACCTTC; CDR3: CASSLNSAGVRQYGYTF
D: -; J: TRBJ2-5; size: -; length: 12; V: TRBV15; DNA: TGTGCCACCAGCCCAGGGCGGGAGACCCAGTACTTC; CDR3: CATSPGRETQYF
D: TRBD1; J: TRBJ1-4; size: -; length: 14; V: TRBV7-2; DNA: TGTGCCAGCAGCGATCGATCAGGGGGTGAAAAACTGTTTTTT; CDR3: CASSDRSGGEKLFF
D: -; J: TRBJ2-3; size: -; length: 16; V: TRBV6-1; DNA: TGTGCCAGCAGTGAATGGTTCCCCCCGGGCACAGATACGCAGTATTTT; CDR3: CASSEWFPPGTDTQYF
D: TRBD2; J: TRBJ2-2; size: -; length: 17; V: TRBV19; DNA: TGTGCCAGTGAGACCTTAGCGGGAGGGGGAGGTACCGGGGAGCTGTTTTTT; CDR3: CASETLAGGGGTGELFF
D: TRBD2; J: TRBJ2-5; size: -; length: 16; V: TRBV18; DNA: TGTGCCAGCTCACCACGGGGGACTAGCGAGCCGGAGACCCAGTACTTC; CDR3: CASSPRGTSEPETQYF
D: -; J: TRBJ1-3; size: -; length: 13; V: TRBV4-1; DNA: TGCGCCAGCAGCCGAGACTCGCGGACATCCATATATTTT; CDR3: CASSRDSRTSIYF
D: TRBD1; J: TRBJ2-2; size: -; length: 14; V: TRBV13; DNA: TGTGCCGGCAGGACAGGGGAGTACACCGGGGAGCTGTTTTTT; CDR3: CAGRTGEYTGELFF
D: -; J: TRBJ2-1; size: -; length: 15; V: TRBV7-9; DNA: TGTGCCAGCAGCTTAGTACTGTTCTCCTACAATGAGCAGTTCTTC; CDR3: CASSLVLFSYNEQFF
D: TRBD1; J: TRBJ1-4; size: -; length: 15; V: TRBV6-5; DNA: TGTGCCAGCAGAGATCCGGGACAGATTAATGAAAAACTGTTTTTT; CDR3: CASRDPGQINEKLFF
D: TRBD1; J: TRBJ2-7; size: -; length: 16; V: TRBV15; DNA: TGTGCCACCAGCAGATCCACCGGACAGGGTCGAACCGAGCAGTACTTC; CDR3: CATSRSTGQGRTEQYF
D: -; J: TRBJ1-6; size: once; length: 15; V: TRBV30; DNA: TGTGCCTGGAGTACCGGGAGCTCCTATAATTCACCCCTCCACTTT; CDR3: CAWSTGSSYNSPLHF
D: TRBD2; J: TRBJ2-1; size: -; length: 16; V: TRBV3-1/TRBV3-2; DNA: TGTGCCAGCAGCCAAGTGGGACTAGCGGGAGTGAATGAGCAGTTCTTC; CDR3: CASSQVGLAGVNEQFF
D: -; J: TRBJ1-5; size: -; length: 15; V: TRBV5-8; DNA: TGTGCCAGCAGCTATCAGGTCTATAGCAATCAGCCCCAGCATTTT; CDR3: CASSYQVYSNQPQHF
D: -; J: TRBJ1-4; size: -; length: 15; V: TRBV28; DNA: TGTGCCAGCAGTCCCCGAGGAGACCTTAATGAAAAACTGTTTTTT; CDR3: CASSPRGDLNEKLFF
D: TRBD1; J: TRBJ1-5; size: -; length: 17; V: TRBV19; DNA: TGTGCCAGTAGGACAGGGGTAATGGGGTATAGCAATCAGCCCCAGCATTTT; CDR3: CASRTGVMGYSNQPQHF